This T cell receptor (beta chain) was identified during a study of glioma-infiltrating T cells after dendritic cell vaccination. The time point was: after dendritic cell vaccination, including at tumor progression/relapse. No glioblastoma patient carried an isocitrate dehydrogenase mutation. Germline CDR1 and CDR2: KGHSH and LQKENI. The CDR3 contains 13 residues. V lost 5 bases to trimming and J lost 2 bases, with 10 bases between them. Here immunoSEQ multiplex PCR was the method, and the copy in TCRdb shows in-frame clones only, minus some. The data hold 85,000 or so clones, with approximately 81% observed a single time.

V usage is TRBV18 and J usage is TRBJ2-7; D perhaps matches TRBD1 (6 bases). The starting material was blood, obtained after dendritic cell vaccination. The sequence was collected from a human donor with glioblastoma. In DNA form, the CDR3 reads TGTGCCAGCTCAGGAAACAGGGCCTACGAGCAGTACTTC. Amino acids: CASSGNRAYEQYF.